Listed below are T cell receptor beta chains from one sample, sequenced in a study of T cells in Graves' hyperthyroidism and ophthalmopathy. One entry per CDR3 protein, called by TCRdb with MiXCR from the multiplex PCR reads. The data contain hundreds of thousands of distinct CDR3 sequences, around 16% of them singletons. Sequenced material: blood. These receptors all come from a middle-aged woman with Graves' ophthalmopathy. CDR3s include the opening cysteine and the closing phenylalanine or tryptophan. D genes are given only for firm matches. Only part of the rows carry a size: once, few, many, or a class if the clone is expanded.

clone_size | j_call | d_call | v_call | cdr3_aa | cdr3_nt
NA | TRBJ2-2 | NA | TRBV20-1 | CSAPTRGTNTGELFF | TGCAGTGCTCCGACGCGGGGAACGAACACCGGGGAGCTGTTTTTT
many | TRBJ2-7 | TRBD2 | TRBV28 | CASSFSGTSGLYEQYF | TGTGCCAGCAGTTTCTCTGGGACTAGCGGCCTCTACGAGCAGTACTTC
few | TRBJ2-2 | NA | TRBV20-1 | CSARDAARDTGELFF | TGCAGTGCTAGAGACGCCGCCCGGGACACCGGGGAGCTGTTTTTT
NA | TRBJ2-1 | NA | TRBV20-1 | CSARDRGRTYNEQFF | TGCAGTGCTAGAGATCGGGGCCGGACCTACAATGAGCAGTTCTTC
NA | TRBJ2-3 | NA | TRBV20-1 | CSARLMADTQYF | TGCAGTGCTAGACTCATGGCAGATACGCAGTATTTT
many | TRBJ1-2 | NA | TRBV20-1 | CSARDRLAGQNYGYTF | TGCAGTGCTAGAGATCGGTTAGCAGGGCAGAACTATGGCTACACCTTC
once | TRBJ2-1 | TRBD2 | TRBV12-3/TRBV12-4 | CASSFIHQVRETEQFF | TGTGCCAGCAGCTTCATCCATCAAGTGCGGGAGACTGAGCAGTTCTTC
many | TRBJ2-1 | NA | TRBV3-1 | CASSLLGRGTFF | TGTGCCAGCAGCCTCCTCGGCAGGGGCACGTTCTTC
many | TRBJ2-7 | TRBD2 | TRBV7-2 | CASSILAGPYEQYF | TGTGCCAGCAGCATACTAGCGGGTCCCTACGAGCAGTACTTC
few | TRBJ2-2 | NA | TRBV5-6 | CASSLPEAGELFF | TGTGCCAGCAGCTTACCCGAGGCCGGGGAGCTGTTTTTT
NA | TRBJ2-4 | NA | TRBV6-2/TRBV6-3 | CASSYGNIQYF | TGTGCCAGCAGTTACGGAAACATTCAGTACTTC
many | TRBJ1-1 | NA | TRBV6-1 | CASSEEEGGGNTEAFF | TGTGCCAGCAGTGAAGAGGAGGGGGGAGGGAACACTGAAGCTTTCTTT
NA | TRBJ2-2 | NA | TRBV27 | CATWDTRSNGELFF | TGTGCCACATGGGACACCCGAAGTAACGGGGAGCTGTTTTTT
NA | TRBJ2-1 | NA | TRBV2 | CASSLDFHNEQFF | TGTGCCAGCAGCCTGGACTTTCACAATGAGCAGTTCTTC
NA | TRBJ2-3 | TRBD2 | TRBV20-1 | CSASPSASGGDTQYF | TGCAGTGCTAGCCCCTCGGCTAGCGGGGGCGATACGCAGTATTTT
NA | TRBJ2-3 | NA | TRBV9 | CASSVGNRGTDTQYF | TGTGCCAGCAGCGTGGGGAATCGGGGCACAGATACGCAGTATTTT
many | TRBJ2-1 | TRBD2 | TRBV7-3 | CASSSSGEYNEQFF | TGTGCCAGCAGCAGTAGCGGGGAATACAATGAGCAGTTCTTC
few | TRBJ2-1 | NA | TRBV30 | CAWGRGGFYNEQFF | TGTGCCTGGGGTCGAGGGGGATTCTACAATGAGCAGTTCTTC
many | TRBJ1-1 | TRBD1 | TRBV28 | CASSQPRQGRLNTEAFF | TGTGCCAGCAGCCAGCCCCGACAGGGGCGACTGAACACTGAAGCTTTCTTT
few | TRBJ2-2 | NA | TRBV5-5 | CASSLVRQWNTGELFF | TGTGCCAGCAGCTTGGTGCGACAGTGGAACACCGGGGAGCTGTTTTTT
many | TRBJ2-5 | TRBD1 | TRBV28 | CASSKGQLRETQYF | TGTGCCAGCAGTAAGGGACAGCTCAGGGAGACCCAGTACTTC
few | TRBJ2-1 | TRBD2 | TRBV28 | CASTPGGSWDPQFF | TGTGCCAGCACCCCGGGCGGGAGTTGGGACCCCCAGTTCTTC
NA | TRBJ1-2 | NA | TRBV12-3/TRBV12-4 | CASRFAGGYTF | TGTGCCAGCAGATTTGCCGGTGGCTACACCTTC
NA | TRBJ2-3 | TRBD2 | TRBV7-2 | CASSSYLPPAGITDTQYF | TGTGCCAGCAGCTCTTATCTTCCCCCAGCGGGGATCACAGATACGCAGTATTTT
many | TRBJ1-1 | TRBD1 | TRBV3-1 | CASSQPQGEVNTEAFF | TGTGCCAGCAGCCAACCGCAGGGGGAAGTTAACACTGAAGCTTTCTTT
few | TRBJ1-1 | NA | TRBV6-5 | CASSTGGTGAEAFF | TGTGCCAGCAGTACGGGTGGCACTGGGGCTGAAGCTTTCTTT
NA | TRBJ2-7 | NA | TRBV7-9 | CASSSGGAVEQYF | TGTGCCAGCAGCTCCGGGGGCGCGGTTGAGCAGTACTTC
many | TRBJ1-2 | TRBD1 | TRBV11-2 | CASSFGDREREGYTF | TGTGCCAGCAGCTTCGGGGACAGGGAACGTGAAGGCTACACCTTC
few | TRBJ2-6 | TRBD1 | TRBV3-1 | CASSARTGAPGANVLTF | TGTGCCAGCAGCGCCCGGACAGGGGCTCCTGGGGCCAACGTCCTGACTTTC
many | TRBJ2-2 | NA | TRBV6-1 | CASREIRVTGELFF | TGTGCCAGCAGGGAAATCAGGGTCACCGGGGAGCTGTTTTTT
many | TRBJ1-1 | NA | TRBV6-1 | CASRVGLGANTEAFF | TGTGCCAGCAGGGTTGGTTTGGGGGCGAACACTGAAGCTTTCTTT
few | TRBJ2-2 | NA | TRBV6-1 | CASTGQFTGELFF | TGTGCCAGCACTGGACAGTTCACCGGGGAACTGTTTTTT
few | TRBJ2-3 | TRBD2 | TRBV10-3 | CAISGLAGGGTDTQYF | TGTGCCATCAGTGGACTAGCGGGGGGGGGCACAGATACGCAGTATTTT